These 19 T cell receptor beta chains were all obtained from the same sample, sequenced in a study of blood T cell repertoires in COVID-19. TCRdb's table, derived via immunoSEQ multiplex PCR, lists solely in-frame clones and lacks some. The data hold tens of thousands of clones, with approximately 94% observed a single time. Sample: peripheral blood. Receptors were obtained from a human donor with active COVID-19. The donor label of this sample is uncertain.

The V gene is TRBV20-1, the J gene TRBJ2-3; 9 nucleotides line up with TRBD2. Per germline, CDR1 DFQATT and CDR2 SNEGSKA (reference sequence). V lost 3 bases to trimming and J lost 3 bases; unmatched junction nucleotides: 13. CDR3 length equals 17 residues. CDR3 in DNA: TGCAGTGCTAGTCCCCCCGCTAGCGGGATCGGGACAGATACGCAGTATTTT. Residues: CSASPPASGIGTDTQYF.

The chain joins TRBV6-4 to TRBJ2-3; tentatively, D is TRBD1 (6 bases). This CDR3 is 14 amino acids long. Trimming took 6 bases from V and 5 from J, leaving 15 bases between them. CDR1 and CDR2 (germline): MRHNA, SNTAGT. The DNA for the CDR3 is TGTGCCAGCAGCGTACGACCAGGGGAAGATACGCAGTATTTT. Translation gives CASSVRPGEDTQYF.

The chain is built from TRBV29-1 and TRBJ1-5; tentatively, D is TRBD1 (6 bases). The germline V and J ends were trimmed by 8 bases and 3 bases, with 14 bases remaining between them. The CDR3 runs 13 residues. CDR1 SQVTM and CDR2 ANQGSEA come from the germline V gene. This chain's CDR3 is CSIQDSPNQPQHF. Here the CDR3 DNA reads TGCAGCATCCAGGACAGCCCCAATCAGCCCCAGCATTTT.

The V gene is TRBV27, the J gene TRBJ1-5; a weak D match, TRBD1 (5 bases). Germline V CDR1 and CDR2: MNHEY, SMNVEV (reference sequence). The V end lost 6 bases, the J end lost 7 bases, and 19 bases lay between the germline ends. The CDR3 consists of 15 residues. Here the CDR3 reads CASRPLGEGWQPQHF. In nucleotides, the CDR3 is TGTGCCAGCAGGCCCCTAGGGGAAGGCTGGCAGCCCCAGCATTTT.

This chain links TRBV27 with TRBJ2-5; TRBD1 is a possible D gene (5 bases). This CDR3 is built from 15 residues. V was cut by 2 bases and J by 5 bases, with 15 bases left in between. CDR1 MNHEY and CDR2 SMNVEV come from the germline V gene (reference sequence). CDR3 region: CASSLDRGVGETQYF. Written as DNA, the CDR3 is TGTGCCAGCAGTTTAGATAGGGGTGTTGGGGAGACCCAGTACTTC.

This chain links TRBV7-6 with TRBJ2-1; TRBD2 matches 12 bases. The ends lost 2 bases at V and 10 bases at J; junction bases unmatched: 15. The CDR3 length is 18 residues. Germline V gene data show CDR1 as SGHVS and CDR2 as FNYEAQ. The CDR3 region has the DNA TGTGCCAGCAGCTTAAGTGGAAGACTAGCGGGGGCCCTAACCGAGCAGTTCTTC. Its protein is CASSLSGRLAGALTEQFF.

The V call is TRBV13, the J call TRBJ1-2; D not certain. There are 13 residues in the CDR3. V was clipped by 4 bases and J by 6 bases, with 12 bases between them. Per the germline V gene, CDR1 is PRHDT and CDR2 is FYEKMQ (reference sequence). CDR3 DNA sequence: TGTGCCAGCAGCTACCCCCCGCGGGATGGCTACACCTTC. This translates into CASSYPPRDGYTF.

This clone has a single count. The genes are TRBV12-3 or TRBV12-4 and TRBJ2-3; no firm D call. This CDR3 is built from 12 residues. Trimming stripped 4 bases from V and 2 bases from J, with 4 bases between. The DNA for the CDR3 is TGTGCCAGCAGTTATCTCACAGATACGCAGTATTTT. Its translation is CASSYLTDTQYF.

CDR3 DNA sequence: TGTGCCAGTAGTAAATTGGCTGAAAAACTGTTTTTT. This encodes CASSKLAEKLFF. The chain uses TRBV19 and TRBJ1-4; D unresolved. CDR3 length equals 12 residues. Looked up from germline, CDR1 is LNHDA and CDR2 is SQIVND (reference sequence). The ends were cut back, 4 bases at V and 7 bases at J, with 7 bases in the middle.

The DNA for the CDR3 is TGTGCCAGCAGCCCCCGTGCACAAAGCTACGAGCAGTACTTC. Translating it yields CASSPRAQSYEQYF. The V and J genes are TRBV3-1 (or the pseudogene TRBV3-2) and TRBJ2-7, with no clear D. Per the germline V gene, CDR1 is LGHDT and CDR2 is YNNKEL (reference sequence). This CDR3 is built from 14 residues. The ends were cut back, 4 bases at V and 3 bases at J, with 13 bases in the middle.

In nucleotides, the CDR3 is TGTGCCAGCAGCCAAGATAACCCCGGACTTGGCCGGGAGACCCAGTACTTC. Amino acids: CASSQDNPGLGRETQYF. V usage is TRBV14 and J usage is TRBJ2-5, with a tentative D call TRBD2 (5 bases). Trimming removed 0 bases from V and 5 bases from J, with 19 bases in between. CDR3 length: 17 amino acids. Germline V gene sequence: CDR1 SGHDN, CDR2 FVKESK.

CDR3 in amino acids: CASSYSGSYEQYF. CDR3 DNA sequence: TGTGCCAGCAGTTATAGCGGATCCTACGAGCAGTACTTC. The chain recombines TRBV27 with TRBJ2-7; D perhaps matches TRBD2 (6 bases). Germline CDR1 is MNHEY and CDR2 is SMNVEV (reference sequence). CDR3 length: 13 residues. V dropped 4 bases and J dropped 1 base, with 8 bases sitting between them.

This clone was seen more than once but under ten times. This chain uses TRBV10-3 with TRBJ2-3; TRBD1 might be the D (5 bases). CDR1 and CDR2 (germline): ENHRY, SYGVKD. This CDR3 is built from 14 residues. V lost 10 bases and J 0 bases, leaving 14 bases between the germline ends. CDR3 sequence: CANKGAFSTDTQYF. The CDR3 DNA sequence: TGTGCCAACAAAGGGGCATTTAGCACAGATACGCAGTATTTT.

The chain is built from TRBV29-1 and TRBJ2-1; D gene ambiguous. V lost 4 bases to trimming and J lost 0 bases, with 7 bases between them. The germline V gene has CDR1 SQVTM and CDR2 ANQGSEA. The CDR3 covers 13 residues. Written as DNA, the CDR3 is TGCAGCGTTGTACCAGGCTCCTACAATGAGCAGTTCTTC. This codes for CSVVPGSYNEQFF.

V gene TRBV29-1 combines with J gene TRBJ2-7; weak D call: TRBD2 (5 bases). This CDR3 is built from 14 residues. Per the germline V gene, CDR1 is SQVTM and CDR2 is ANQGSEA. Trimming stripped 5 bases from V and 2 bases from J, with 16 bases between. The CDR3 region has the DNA TGCAGCGTTTTGAGGGATTTGGCGCCCTACGAGCAGTACTTC. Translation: CSVLRDLAPYEQYF.

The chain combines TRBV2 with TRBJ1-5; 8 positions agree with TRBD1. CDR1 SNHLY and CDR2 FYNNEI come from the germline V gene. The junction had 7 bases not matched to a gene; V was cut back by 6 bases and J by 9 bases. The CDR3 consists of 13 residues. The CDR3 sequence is CASRDREVRPQHF. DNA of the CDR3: TGTGCCAGCAGGGACAGGGAGGTGAGGCCCCAGCATTTT. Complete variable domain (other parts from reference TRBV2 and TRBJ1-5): EPEVTQTPSHQVTQMGQEVILRCVPISNHLYFYWYRQILGQKVEFLVSFYNNEISEKSEIFDDQFSVERPDGSNFTLKIRSTKLEDSAMYFCASRDREVRPQHFGDGTRLSIL.

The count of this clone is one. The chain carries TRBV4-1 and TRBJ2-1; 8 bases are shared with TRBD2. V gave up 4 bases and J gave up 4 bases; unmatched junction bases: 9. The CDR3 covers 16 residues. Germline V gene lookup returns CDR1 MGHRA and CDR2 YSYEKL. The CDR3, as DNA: TGCGCCAGCAGCCTCTTTTCCAGCGGGGGATACAATGAGCAGTTCTTC. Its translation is CASSLFSSGGYNEQFF.

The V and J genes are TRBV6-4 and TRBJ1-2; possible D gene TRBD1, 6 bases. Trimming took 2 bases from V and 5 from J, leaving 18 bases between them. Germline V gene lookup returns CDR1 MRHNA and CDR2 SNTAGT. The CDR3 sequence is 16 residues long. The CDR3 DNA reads TGTGCCAGCAGTGACACCCCGGACAGTCACGTTTATGGCTACACCTTC. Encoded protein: CASSDTPDSHVYGYTF.

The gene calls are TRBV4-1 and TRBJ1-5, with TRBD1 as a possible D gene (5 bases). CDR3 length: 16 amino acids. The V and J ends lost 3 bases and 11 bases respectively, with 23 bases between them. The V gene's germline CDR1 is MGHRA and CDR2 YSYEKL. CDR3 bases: TGCGCCAGCAGCCATCCCGACAGCCCTCTCATTTTGTCCCAGCATTTT. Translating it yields CASSHPDSPLILSQHF.